This T cell receptor beta chain was obtained from a study of CD8 T cells in Susac syndrome. The authors reverse transcribed roughly 0.5 to 1 ug RNA with random hexamers. In TCRdb, the immunoSEQ multiplex PCR reads were re-called with MiXCR into one record per CDR3 protein. The sample gives about 180,000 distinct CDR3 sequences, 90% to 95% of which show up once; around 0.15% is in the top ten. CDR3 size: 15 residues. Germline V gene sequence: CDR1 MNHEY, CDR2 SVGEGT. V shed 7 bases, J shed 3 bases, and the junction held 11 bases outside the gene matches. This sequence joins TRBV6-2 or TRBV6-3 and TRBJ2-7; 8 bases map to TRBD1. This sequence originates from a human donor with multiple sclerosis. The sequenced sample consisted of CD8+ T cells from PBMCs. The CDR3: CASTLGQGYRYEQYF. Written as DNA, the CDR3 is TGTGCCAGCACCTTAGGACAGGGATATCGCTACGAGCAGTACTTC.